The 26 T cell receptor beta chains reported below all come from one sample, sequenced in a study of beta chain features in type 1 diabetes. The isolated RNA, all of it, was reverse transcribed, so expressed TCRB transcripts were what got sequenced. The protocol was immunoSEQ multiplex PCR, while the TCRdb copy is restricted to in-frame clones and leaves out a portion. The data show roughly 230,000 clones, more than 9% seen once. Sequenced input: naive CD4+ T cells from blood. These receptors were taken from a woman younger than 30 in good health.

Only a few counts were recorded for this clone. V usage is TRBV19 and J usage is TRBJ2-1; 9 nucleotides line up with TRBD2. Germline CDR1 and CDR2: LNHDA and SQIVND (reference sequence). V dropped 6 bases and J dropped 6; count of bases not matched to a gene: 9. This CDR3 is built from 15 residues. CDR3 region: CASRGLALFSNEQFF. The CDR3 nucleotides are TGTGCCAGTAGGGGACTAGCACTTTTTAGCAATGAGCAGTTCTTC.

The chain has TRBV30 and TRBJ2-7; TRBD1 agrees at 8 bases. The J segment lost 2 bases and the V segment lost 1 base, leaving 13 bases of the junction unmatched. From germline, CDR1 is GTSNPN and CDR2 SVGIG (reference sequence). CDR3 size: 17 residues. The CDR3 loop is CAWSGQGTISAPYEQYF. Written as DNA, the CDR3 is TGTGCCTGGAGTGGACAGGGGACGATCTCGGCCCCCTACGAGCAGTACTTC.

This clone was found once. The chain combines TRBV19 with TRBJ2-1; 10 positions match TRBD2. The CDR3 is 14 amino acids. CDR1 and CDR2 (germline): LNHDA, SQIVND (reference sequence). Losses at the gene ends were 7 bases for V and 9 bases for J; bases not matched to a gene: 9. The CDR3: CASTRTSGGSEQFF. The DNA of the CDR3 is TGTGCCAGTACCCGGACTAGCGGAGGGAGTGAGCAGTTCTTC. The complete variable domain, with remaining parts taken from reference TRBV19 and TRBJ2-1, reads DGGITQSPKYLFRKEGQNVTLSCEQNLNHDAMYWYRQDPGQGLRLIYYSQIVNDFQKGDIAEGYSVSREKKESFPLTVTSAQKNPTAFYLCASTRTSGGSEQFFGPGTRLTVL.

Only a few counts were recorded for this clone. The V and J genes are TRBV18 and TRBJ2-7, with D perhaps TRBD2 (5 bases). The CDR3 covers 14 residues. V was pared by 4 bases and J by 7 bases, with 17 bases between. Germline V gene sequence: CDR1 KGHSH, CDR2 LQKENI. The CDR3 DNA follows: TGTGCCAGCTCACTAGGGCTAGCCCAAGGGGAGCAGTACTTC. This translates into CASSLGLAQGEQYF.

The CDR3 here is CASSDVGARNGYTF. Written as DNA, the CDR3 is TGTGCCAGCAGTGATGTTGGGGCCCGGAATGGCTACACCTTC. The V call is TRBV25-1, the J call TRBJ1-2; TRBD1 might be the D (5 bases). Germline CDR1 MGHDK, CDR2 SYGVNS. The CDR3 spans 14 residues. Trimming shortened V by 3 bases and J by 6 bases, and 14 bases separated the two germline ends.

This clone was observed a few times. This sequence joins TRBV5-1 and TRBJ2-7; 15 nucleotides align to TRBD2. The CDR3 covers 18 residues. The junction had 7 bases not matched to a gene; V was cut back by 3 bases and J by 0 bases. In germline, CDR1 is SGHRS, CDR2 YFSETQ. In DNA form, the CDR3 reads TGCGCCAGCAGCTCGGGACTAGCGGGAGGCCACGACTCCTACGAGCAGTACTTC. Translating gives CASSSGLAGGHDSYEQYF.

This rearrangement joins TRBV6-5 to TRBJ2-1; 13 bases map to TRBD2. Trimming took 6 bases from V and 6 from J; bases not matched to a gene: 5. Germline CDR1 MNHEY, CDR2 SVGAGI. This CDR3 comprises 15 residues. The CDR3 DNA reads TGTGCCAGCAGCCCTGGACTAGCGGGGGCCAATGAGCAGTTCTTC. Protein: CASSPGLAGANEQFF.

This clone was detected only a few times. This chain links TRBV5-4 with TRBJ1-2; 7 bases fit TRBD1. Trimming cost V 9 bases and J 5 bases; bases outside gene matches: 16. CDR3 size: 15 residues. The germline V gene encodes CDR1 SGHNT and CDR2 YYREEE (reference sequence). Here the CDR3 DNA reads TGTGCCACCCGAGACAGGGAAACTCGAGGGTATGGCTACACCTTC. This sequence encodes CATRDRETRGYGYTF.

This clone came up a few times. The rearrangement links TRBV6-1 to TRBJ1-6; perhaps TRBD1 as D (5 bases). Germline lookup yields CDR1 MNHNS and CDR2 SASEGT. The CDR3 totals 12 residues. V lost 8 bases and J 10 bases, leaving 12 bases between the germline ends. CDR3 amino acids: CASGATGSPLHF. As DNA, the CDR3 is TGTGCCAGCGGGGCGACCGGATCACCCCTCCACTTT.

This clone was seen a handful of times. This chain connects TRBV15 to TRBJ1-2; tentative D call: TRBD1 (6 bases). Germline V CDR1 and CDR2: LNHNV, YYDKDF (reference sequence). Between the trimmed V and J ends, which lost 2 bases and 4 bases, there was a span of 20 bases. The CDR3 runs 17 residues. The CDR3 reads CATSRFKGQLTFYGYTF. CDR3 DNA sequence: TGTGCCACCAGCAGATTTAAAGGACAGCTTACTTTCTATGGCTACACCTTC.

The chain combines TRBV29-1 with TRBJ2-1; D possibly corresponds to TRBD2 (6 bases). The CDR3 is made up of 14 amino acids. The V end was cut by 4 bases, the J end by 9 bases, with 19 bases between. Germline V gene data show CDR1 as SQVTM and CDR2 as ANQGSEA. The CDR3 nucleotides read TGCAGCGTTGGGGTAGCGGAGTCCTGGGGTGAGCAGTTCTTC. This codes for CSVGVAESWGEQFF.

CDR3 sequence reads: CASRKRGQGYTEAFF. The DNA of the CDR3 is TGTGCCAGCAGGAAGAGGGGACAGGGGTATACTGAAGCTTTCTTT. The chain uses TRBV5-4 and TRBJ1-1; 10 nucleotides agree with TRBD1. There are 15 residues in the CDR3. V shed 5 bases, J shed 5 bases, and the junction held 9 bases outside the gene matches. The germline gives CDR1 SGHNT, CDR2 YYREEE (reference sequence).

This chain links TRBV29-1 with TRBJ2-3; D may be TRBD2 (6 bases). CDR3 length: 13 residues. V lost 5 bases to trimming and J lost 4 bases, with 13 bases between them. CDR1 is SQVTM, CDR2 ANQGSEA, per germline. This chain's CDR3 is CSVMRGRADTQYF. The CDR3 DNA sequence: TGCAGCGTTATGCGGGGACGGGCAGATACGCAGTATTTT.

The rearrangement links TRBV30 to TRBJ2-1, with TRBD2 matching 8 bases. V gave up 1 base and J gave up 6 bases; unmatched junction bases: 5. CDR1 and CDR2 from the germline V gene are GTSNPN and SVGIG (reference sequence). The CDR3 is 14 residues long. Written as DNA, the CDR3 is TGTGCCTGGAGTGGGCAGACTAGCGCCAATGAGCAGTTCTTC. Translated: CAWSGQTSANEQFF.

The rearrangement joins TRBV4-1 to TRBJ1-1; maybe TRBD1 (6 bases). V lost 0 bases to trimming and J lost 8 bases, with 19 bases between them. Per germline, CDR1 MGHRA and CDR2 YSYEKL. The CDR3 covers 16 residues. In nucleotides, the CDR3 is TGCGCCAGCAGCCAAGATCGTAGGAAGACAGGTCGGGAAGCTTTCTTT. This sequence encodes CASSQDRRKTGREAFF.

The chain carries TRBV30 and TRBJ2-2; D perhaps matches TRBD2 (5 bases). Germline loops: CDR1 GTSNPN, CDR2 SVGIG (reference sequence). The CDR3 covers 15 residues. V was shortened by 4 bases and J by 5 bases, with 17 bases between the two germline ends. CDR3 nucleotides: TGTGCCTGGAATCGACTAACTAGGAGAACCGGGGAGCTGTTTTTT. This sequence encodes CAWNRLTRRTGELFF.

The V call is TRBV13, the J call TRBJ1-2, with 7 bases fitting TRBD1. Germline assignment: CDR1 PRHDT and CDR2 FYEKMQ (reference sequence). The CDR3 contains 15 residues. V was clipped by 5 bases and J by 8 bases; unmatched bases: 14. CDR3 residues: CASSTRPGQSGGYTF. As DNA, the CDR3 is TGTGCCAGCAGCACAAGGCCGGGACAGAGTGGAGGCTACACCTTC.

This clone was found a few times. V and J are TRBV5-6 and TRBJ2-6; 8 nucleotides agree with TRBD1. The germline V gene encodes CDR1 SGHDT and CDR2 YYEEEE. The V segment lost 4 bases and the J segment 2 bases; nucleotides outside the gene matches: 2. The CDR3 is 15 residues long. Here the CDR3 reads CASSQQGAGANVLTF. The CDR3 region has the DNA TGTGCCAGCAGCCAACAGGGGGCTGGGGCCAACGTCCTGACTTTC.

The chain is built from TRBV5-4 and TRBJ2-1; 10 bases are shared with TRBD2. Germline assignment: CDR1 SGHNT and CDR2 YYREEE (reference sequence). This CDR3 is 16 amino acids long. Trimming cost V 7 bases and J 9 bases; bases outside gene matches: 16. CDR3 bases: TGTGCCAGCCAACCGTTTGGAAGCGGGAGGGCCGGTGAGCAGTTCTTC. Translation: CASQPFGSGRAGEQFF.

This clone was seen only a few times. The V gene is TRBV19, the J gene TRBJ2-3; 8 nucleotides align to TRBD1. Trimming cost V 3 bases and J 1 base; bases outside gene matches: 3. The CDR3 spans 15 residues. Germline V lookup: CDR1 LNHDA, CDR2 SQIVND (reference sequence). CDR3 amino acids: CASSMSTGGTDTQYF. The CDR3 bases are TGTGCCAGTAGTATGTCGACAGGGGGCACAGATACGCAGTATTTT.

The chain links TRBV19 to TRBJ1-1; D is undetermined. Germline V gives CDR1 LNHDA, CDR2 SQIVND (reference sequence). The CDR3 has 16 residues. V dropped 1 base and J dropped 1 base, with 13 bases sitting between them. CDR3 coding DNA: TGTGCCAGTAGTATAGGTAATAACAGAAAGAACACTGAAGCTTTCTTT. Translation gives CASSIGNNRKNTEAFF.

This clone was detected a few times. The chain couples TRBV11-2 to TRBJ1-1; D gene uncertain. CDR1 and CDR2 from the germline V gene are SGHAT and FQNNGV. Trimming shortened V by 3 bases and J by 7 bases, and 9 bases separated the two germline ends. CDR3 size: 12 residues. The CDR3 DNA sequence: TGTGCCAGCAGCTTTCAAAGCGGTGAAGCTTTCTTT. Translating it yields CASSFQSGEAFF.

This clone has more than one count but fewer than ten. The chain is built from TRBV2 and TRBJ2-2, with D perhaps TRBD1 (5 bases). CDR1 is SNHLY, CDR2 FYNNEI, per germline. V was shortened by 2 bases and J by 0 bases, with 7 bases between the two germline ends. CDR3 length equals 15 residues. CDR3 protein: CASSEWGTNTGELFF. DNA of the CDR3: TGTGCCAGCAGTGAATGGGGCACGAACACCGGGGAGCTGTTTTTT.

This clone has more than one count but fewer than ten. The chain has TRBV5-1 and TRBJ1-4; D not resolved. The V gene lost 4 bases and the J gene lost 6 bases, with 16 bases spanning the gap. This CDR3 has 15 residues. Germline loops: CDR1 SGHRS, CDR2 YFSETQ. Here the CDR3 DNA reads TGCGCCAGCAGCGCGACTACCGGGAACGATGAAAAACTGTTTTTT. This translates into CASSATTGNDEKLFF.

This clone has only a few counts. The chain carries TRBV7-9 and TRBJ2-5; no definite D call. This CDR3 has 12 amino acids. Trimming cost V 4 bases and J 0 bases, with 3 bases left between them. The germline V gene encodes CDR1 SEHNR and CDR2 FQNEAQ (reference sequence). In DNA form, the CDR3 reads TGTGCCAGCAGCTCGTACCAAGAGACCCAGTACTTC. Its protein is CASSSYQETQYF.

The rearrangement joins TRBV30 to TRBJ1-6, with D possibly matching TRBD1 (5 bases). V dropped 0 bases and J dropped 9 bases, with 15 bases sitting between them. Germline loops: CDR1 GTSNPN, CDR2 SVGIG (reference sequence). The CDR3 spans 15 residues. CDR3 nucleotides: TGTGCCTGGAGTGTGGCCGGGGGAGTCGGTTCACCCCTCCACTTT. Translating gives CAWSVAGGVGSPLHF. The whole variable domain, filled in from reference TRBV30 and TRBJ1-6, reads SQTIHQWPATLVQPVGSPLSLECTVEGTSNPNLYWYRQAAGRGLQLLFYSVGIGQISSEVPQNLSASRPQDRQFILSSKKLLLSDSGFYLCAWSVAGGVGSPLHFGNGTRLTVT.